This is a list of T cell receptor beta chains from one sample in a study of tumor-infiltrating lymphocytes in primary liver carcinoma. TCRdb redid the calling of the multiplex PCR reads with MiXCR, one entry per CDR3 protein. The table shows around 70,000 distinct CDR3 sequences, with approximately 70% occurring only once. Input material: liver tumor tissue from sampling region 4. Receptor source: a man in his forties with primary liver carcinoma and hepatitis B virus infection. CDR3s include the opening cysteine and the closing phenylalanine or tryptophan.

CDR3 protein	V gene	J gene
CASSEAVYRAALGTQYF	TRBV6-1	TRBJ2-5
CAVKGPGGNTGELFF	TRBV6-1	TRBJ2-2
CASSLGSMALTDTQYF	TRBV28	TRBJ2-3
CATSDLPVKANTGELFF	TRBV24-1	TRBJ2-2
CVSSLQGTLHF	TRBV5-6	TRBJ1-6
CASSQNGLRANVLTF	TRBV14	TRBJ2-6
CASHQGDYGYTF	TRBV5-1	TRBJ1-2
CSVEIQGSYEQYF	TRBV29-1	TRBJ2-7
CASRAQGSYEQYF	TRBV5-1	TRBJ2-7
CANSHRVEYSNQPQHF	TRBV6-6	TRBJ1-5
CARSFGTSSHNEQFF	TRBV11-1	TRBJ2-1
CASSYEYDYNEQFF	TRBV6-5	TRBJ2-1
CASSLAEDATDTQYF	TRBV7-9	TRBJ2-3
CASSLQGAADTQYF	TRBV5-4	TRBJ2-3
CASSQDGKTGELFF	TRBV4-1	TRBJ2-2
CASSSGGYDYTF	TRBV6-5	TRBJ1-2
CASGESDFGEPQHF	TRBV10-2	TRBJ1-5
CASSYSRRDMNTEVFF	TRBV6-5	TRBJ1-1
CASSAGLAISPAGEPFF	TRBV11-2	TRBJ2-2
CASRGLAREDSYEQYF	TRBV6-2/TRBV6-3	TRBJ2-7
CASSPLAGGADTQYF	TRBV7-3	TRBJ2-3
CASSLRTGYEQYF	TRBV13	TRBJ2-7
CASRCYRDAGREQFF	TRBV5-4	TRBJ2-1
CAEGAREPADTQYF	TRBV11-2	TRBJ2-3
CASTARTPYYEQYF	TRBV25-1	TRBJ2-7
CVSSLGQIASNSPLHF	TRBV6-1	TRBJ1-6
CASSPPRASNEQFF	TRBV7-9	TRBJ2-1
CASSLGLGNEQFF	TRBV11-2	TRBJ2-1
CASGLTVRGEKLFF	TRBV12-3/TRBV12-4	TRBJ1-4
CASSQELAGGHDIQYF	TRBV4-2	TRBJ2-4
CPSIGGRTIDQPQHF	TRBV6-1	TRBJ1-5
CSVTGQGAGELFF	TRBV29-1	TRBJ2-2
CASSSRPGTRSYNEQLF	TRBV11-2	TRBJ2-1
CASNQDSDNRAQFF	TRBV4-2	TRBJ2-1
CASSQHSGTDTQYF	TRBV5-1	TRBJ2-3
CVSSQGLGVYNEQFF	TRBV4-2	TRBJ2-1
CASSLMGTKQYF	TRBV11-1	TRBJ2-7
CASSLAGQGRTNCGYTF	TRBV5-4	TRBJ1-2
CASSYRKNTEAFF	TRBV6-5	TRBJ1-1
CTSSLSGGRLGEQFF	TRBV5-5	TRBJ2-1
CASSLDFGTPSSYEQYF	TRBV11-2	TRBJ2-7
CASSSNTGVLFF	TRBV7-9	TRBJ2-2
CASSLSRGRGANVLTF	TRBV11-2	TRBJ2-6
CASSLLRGTEDNEQFF	TRBV6-6	TRBJ2-1
CASSLDVGGPIDTQHF	TRBV11-2	NA
CASSYKPRGAEELFF	TRBV6-5	TRBJ2-2
CASSLEAVYSSYKEQFF	TRBV12-3/TRBV12-4	TRBJ2-1
CATTGHLGAEAFF	TRBV28	TRBJ1-1
CASSPGTGGGLPGELFF	TRBV10-2	TRBJ2-2
CASSPRGGHTGELFF	TRBV6-2/TRBV6-3	TRBJ2-2
CASSLINGQSF	TRBV13	TRBJ2-1
CASRGGSPPSYEQYF	TRBV6-5	TRBJ2-7
CASSFPGLGIHEQYF	TRBV11-2	TRBJ2-7